This T cell receptor beta chain was profiled in a study of CD8 T cells in ankylosing spondylitis (dated by TCRdb to the late 2010s). Regarding the complete study: The study profiled T cell receptor beta repertoires in healthy donors and ankylosing spondylitis patients to find disease-linked TCR variants. The full study cohort comprised about 24 ankylosing spondylitis patients and over a hundred healthy donors. Peripheral blood was sampled, and synovial fluid was also collected from ankylosing spondylitis patients.

Study-wide conclusions, independent of this receptor: A TCR beta motif of fewer than 10 highly homologous amino acid variants appeared characteristic of blood from ankylosing spondylitis patients. Some TCR beta motif variants had previously been reported in synovial fluid and blood of reactive arthritis patients, which suggested common disease-initiation mechanisms. The disease-linked clones were reported to be significantly enriched in matched synovial fluid samples from ankylosing spondylitis patients. The disease-linked clones had a CD8+ phenotype and were found at relatively low frequencies in peripheral blood.

The run used an Illumina HiSeq 2500. Quantitative 5'-RACE with molecular barcodes was used to prepare TCR beta libraries. The study's processing was this. A new computational method based on a probabilistic model of VDJ rearrangement was used to identify disease-linked TCR variants. TCRdb reprocessing: public reads trimmed at Q25 with fastp, clones called with MiXCR, in-frame beta chains kept. Each entry is one CDR3 protein sequence, shown with its most common DNA and genes. The V and J calls shown here were made by TCRdb, not taken from the authors' results. For this sample the table gives approximately 250,000 distinct CDR3 sequences, of which 7.5% to 9.5% were detected only once. Around 4.9% of the sample is held by the ten biggest clonotypes. Including the terminal cysteine and phenylalanine, the CDR3 comprises 14 residues. The entry retains the CDR3 DNA only, 42 bases that are in frame from base 1. A distance of 17 bases separates the germline ends of V and J, which lose 7 bases and 7 bases respectively. The germline V gene sets CDR1 to SGHRS and CDR2 to YFSETQ.

Ten or more counts support this clonotype. The target of this receptor is not known. No much larger clone exists at a distance of one base, and base qualities are not known. The sample consisted of blood, either unsorted or a sorted T cell fraction (not recorded which). The receptor was derived from a female donor with ankylosing spondylitis or in good health (not recorded which). The chain links TRBV5-1 with TRBJ1-4; no D gene can be assigned with confidence. The CDR3 region has the sequence CASGLTPKGEKLFF. Here is the DNA: TGCGCCAGCGGCCTGACTCCTAAAGGTGAAAAACTGTTTTTT.